This TCR beta chain is drawn from a study of cytomegalovirus exposure and HLA in healthy donors. Whole-study findings and limits: The study designated 164 TCR beta chains cytomegalovirus-associated.

Remarks on this clone: Its matching antigen is unknown.

The repertoire was sequenced with immunoSEQ multiplex PCR; TCRdb's copy has only in-frame clones and lacks some. The sample contains 150,000 to 200,000 clones, more than 75% of which appear only once. It was the approximately 110-subject validation cohort, separate from the roughly 700-subject first cohort, to which the donors belonged. V gave up 1 base and J gave up 5 bases, with 11 bases separating them. From germline, CDR1 is LGHNA and CDR2 YNFKEQ. The CDR3 has 14 amino acids. The receptor's source is a man between 18 and 29 years old in good health and CMV-seronegative. Sequencing was carried out using PBMCs. The chain is built from TRBV4-2 and TRBJ2-5; D is perhaps TRBD1 (7 bases). The CDR3 nucleotides are TGTGCCAGCAGCCAAGGACAGGGAGGCGAGACCCAGTACTTC. This translates into CASSQGQGGETQYF.